This T cell receptor (beta chain) was identified in a study of blood T cell repertoires in COVID-19. The method was immunoSEQ multiplex PCR; TCRdb's version includes in-frame clones alone and lacks a portion of them. The table has approximately 210,000 clones, about nine tenths seen once. The origin of this receptor is a woman aged 25 to 39 who had recovered from COVID-19. The sample was PBMCs or T cells enriched from blood (not recorded which).

The CDR3 DNA follows: TGCAGCCCGGCGTTTGCAGATACGCAGTATTTT. Its protein is CSPAFADTQYF. The V and J genes are TRBV29-1 and TRBJ2-3; no clear D gene. Germline V gives CDR1 SQVTM, CDR2 ANQGSEA. There are 11 residues in the CDR3. V dropped 8 bases and J dropped 4 bases, with 10 bases sitting between them.